The clone carrying this TCR beta chain was found a few times. This sample stems from a study of response to subunit inactivated influenza vaccine. A single record per CDR3 protein comes from TCRdb applying MiXCR to the RT-PCR reads. This table has a few hundred thousand distinct CDR3 sequences, about 11% appearing once. Trimming removed 4 bases from V and 8 bases from J, with 18 bases in between. The CDR3 loop spans 15 amino acids. From germline, CDR1 is SEHNR and CDR2 FQNEAQ (reference sequence). In addition, the sample was reused for a study of T cells expressing NK-cell markers. That work states: The authors made TCR beta cDNA libraries by 5'RACE template switching. This switching added a universal primer site and UMIs.

This TCR came from a man aged 45-65 years who received an inactivated influenza vaccine. V is TRBV7-9 and J is TRBJ2-1; tentatively, D is TRBD2 (6 bases). Sequencing was performed on PBMCs from blood, taken on the day of vaccination. The CDR3 reads CASSYGGSLVDEQFF. Written as DNA, the CDR3 is TGTGCCAGCAGCTATGGGGGGTCCTTGGTCGATGAGCAGTTCTTC.